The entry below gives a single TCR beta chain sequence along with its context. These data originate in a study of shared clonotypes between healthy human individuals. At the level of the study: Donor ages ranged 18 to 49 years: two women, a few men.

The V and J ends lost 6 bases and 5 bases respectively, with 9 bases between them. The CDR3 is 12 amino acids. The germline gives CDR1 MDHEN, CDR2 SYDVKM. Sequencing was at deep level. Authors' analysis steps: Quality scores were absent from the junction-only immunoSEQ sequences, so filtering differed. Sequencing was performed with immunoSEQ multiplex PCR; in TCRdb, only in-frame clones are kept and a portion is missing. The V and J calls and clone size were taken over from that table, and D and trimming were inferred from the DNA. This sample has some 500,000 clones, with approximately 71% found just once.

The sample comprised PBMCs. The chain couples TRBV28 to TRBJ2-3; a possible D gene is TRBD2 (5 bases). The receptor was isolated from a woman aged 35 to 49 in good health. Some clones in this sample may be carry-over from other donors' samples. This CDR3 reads CASSTRRDTQYF. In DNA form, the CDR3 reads TGTGCCAGCAGCACTAGAAGAGATACGCAGTATTTT.